These 18 T cell receptor beta chains were sequenced from one sample in a study of control samples from healthy donors and cancer patients. Sequencing was performed with immunoSEQ multiplex PCR; in TCRdb, only in-frame clones are kept and a portion is missing. The data show roughly 120,000 clones, over 90% seen once. Sequenced material: blood. Source of these receptors: a young man in good health.

The V and J genes are TRBV5-6 and TRBJ1-2, with D possibly matching TRBD1 (6 bases). The length of the CDR3 is 15 residues. The V end lost 4 bases, the J end lost 2 bases, and 15 bases lay between the germline ends. Looked up from germline, CDR1 is SGHDT and CDR2 is YYEEEE. The DNA for the CDR3 is TGTGCCAGCAGCCCGATTCCGGACAGCAACTATGGCTACACCTTC. It encodes CASSPIPDSNYGYTF.

V usage is TRBV5-5 and J usage is TRBJ1-5; 8 nucleotides align to TRBD1. This CDR3 is 15 amino acids long. Trimming removed 4 bases from V and 6 bases from J; junction bases left unmatched: 9. CDR1 is SGHKS and CDR2 is YYEKEE in the germline V gene (reference sequence). CDR3 protein: CASSLGQGVIQPQHF. The CDR3 DNA sequence: TGTGCCAGCAGCCTAGGACAGGGTGTTATTCAGCCCCAGCATTTT.

The chain employs TRBV18 and TRBJ2-7; the D is unclear. The V and J ends lost 3 bases and 2 bases respectively, with 11 bases between them. Germline CDR1 KGHSH, CDR2 LQKENI. The CDR3 has 14 amino acids. As DNA, the CDR3 is TGTGCCAGCTCACCCAGAGATAGGGCCTACGAGCAGTACTTC. Protein: CASSPRDRAYEQYF.

The chain is built from TRBV21-1 and TRBJ2-5. TRBV21-1 is a recognized pseudogene. The CDR3 covers 14 residues. The CDR3 reads CASSKWTEPGTQYF. The CDR3 nucleotides read TGTGCCAGCAGCAAATGGACGGAGCCAGGGACCCAGTACTTC.

The chain combines TRBV11-2 with TRBJ2-5; 9 nucleotides agree with TRBD2. Per germline, CDR1 SGHAT and CDR2 FQNNGV. This CDR3 spans 14 amino acids. V was pared by 1 base and J by 5 bases, with 2 bases of the junction left unmatched. The CDR3, as DNA: TGTGCCAGCAGCTTAGTAGCGGGGGATGAGACCCAGTACTTC. This sequence encodes CASSLVAGDETQYF.

The J gene is TRBJ2-5, the V gene TRBV6-1, with no clear D. CDR3 length equals 14 residues. The V end was cut by 7 bases, the J end by 5 bases, with 17 bases between. Germline V gene lookup returns CDR1 MNHNS and CDR2 SASEGT. The chain's CDR3 is CASTWMGPSETQYF. In nucleotides, the CDR3 is TGTGCCAGCACTTGGATGGGTCCCTCGGAGACCCAGTACTTC.

The rearrangement joins TRBV3-1 (or the pseudogene TRBV3-2) to TRBJ2-5; D might be TRBD2 (6 bases). CDR1 is LGHDT, CDR2 YNNKEL, per germline (reference sequence). Trimming took 0 bases from V and 2 from J, leaving 10 bases between them. The CDR3 length is 15 residues. The CDR3 protein is CASSQDGRGQETQYF. The CDR3 DNA is TGTGCCAGCAGCCAAGATGGGCGGGGACAAGAGACCCAGTACTTC.

The chain employs TRBV7-9 and TRBJ2-3; a weak D match, TRBD2 (6 bases). This CDR3 region has 13 residues. Germline V lookup: CDR1 SEHNR, CDR2 FQNEAQ (reference sequence). V lost 11 bases to trimming and J lost 0 bases, with 12 bases between them. The CDR3 loop reads CAGLGRSTDTQYF. Written as DNA, the CDR3 is TGTGCCGGCTTAGGGAGGAGCACAGATACGCAGTATTTT.

The gene calls are TRBV9 and TRBJ1-2; D perhaps matches TRBD1 (5 bases). Germline V gene lookup returns CDR1 SGDLS and CDR2 YYNGEE. The CDR3 consists of 15 residues. Trimming cost V 4 bases and J 7 bases, with 20 bases left between them. The chain's CDR3 is CASSPQRVIRGGYTF. The CDR3 DNA reads as TGTGCCAGCAGCCCCCAAAGGGTTATAAGGGGTGGCTACACCTTC.

This rearrangement joins TRBV3-1 (or the pseudogene TRBV3-2) to TRBJ2-1; D perhaps matches TRBD1 (5 bases). The CDR3 has 15 residues. Germline V gene lookup returns CDR1 LGHDT and CDR2 YNNKEL (reference sequence). Trimming stripped 0 bases from V and 3 bases from J, with 9 bases between. The CDR3 spells CASSQDFTGYNEQFF. CDR3 nucleotide sequence: TGTGCCAGCAGCCAAGATTTTACAGGCTACAATGAGCAGTTCTTC.

This clone appeared a single time. This sequence joins TRBV2 and TRBJ2-1, with D maybe TRBD2 (5 bases). Germline V gene data show CDR1 as SNHLY and CDR2 as FYNNEI. V lost 7 bases to trimming and J lost 1 base, with 8 bases between them. The CDR3 has 13 amino acids. The CDR3 reads CASTGISYNEQFF. The DNA for the CDR3 is TGTGCCAGCACGGGGATTTCCTACAATGAGCAGTTCTTC.

This clone has a single count. The V and J genes are TRBV5-1 and TRBJ2-2; D gene unclear. V lost 4 bases and J 1 base, leaving 14 bases between the germline ends. Germline CDR1 reads SGHRS; CDR2 reads YFSETQ. The length of the CDR3 is 16 residues. CDR3 sequence reads: CASSQKRTGNTGELFF. The CDR3 DNA reads TGCGCCAGCAGCCAGAAAAGGACGGGGAACACCGGGGAGCTGTTTTTT.

The chain has TRBV6-2 or TRBV6-3 and TRBJ1-5, with D hard to call. CDR1 is MNHEY, CDR2 SVGEGT, per germline. CDR3 size: 14 residues. Trimming stripped 1 base from V and 4 bases from J, with 8 bases between. The CDR3: CASSYLGGNQPQHF. The CDR3 DNA follows: TGTGCCAGCAGTTACTTGGGAGGGAATCAGCCCCAGCATTTT.

The chain joins TRBV28 to TRBJ2-1, with D possibly matching TRBD1 (6 bases). Germline V lookup: CDR1 MDHEN, CDR2 SYDVKM. Trimming cost V 8 bases and J 2 bases, with 16 bases left between them. The CDR3 is made up of 15 amino acids. CDR3 in DNA: TGTGCCAGCCCTCCAAGGGCAGGGGCCTACAATGAGCAGTTCTTC. Its translation: CASPPRAGAYNEQFF.

This clone has more than one count but fewer than ten. This chain joins TRBV7-3 and TRBJ1-1; no clear D gene. CDR1 and CDR2 (germline): SGHTA, FQGTGA. The CDR3 is made up of 15 amino acids. The V and J ends lost 6 bases and 5 bases respectively, with 19 bases between them. The CDR3 reads CASSQTGFPGTEAFF. The CDR3 nucleotides are TGTGCCAGCAGTCAAACCGGGTTCCCGGGGACTGAAGCTTTCTTT.

The table lists this clone with a few counts. This chain links TRBV19 with TRBJ2-7; TRBD2 is a possible D gene (6 bases). V was pared by 2 bases and J by 7 bases, with 18 bases between. Per the germline V gene, CDR1 is LNHDA and CDR2 is SQIVND (reference sequence). The CDR3 has 15 amino acids. CDR3 region: CASSIFPGPGREQYV. The CDR3 DNA follows: TGTGCCAGTAGTATATTTCCGGGACCAGGGAGGGAGCAGTACGTC.

This chain uses TRBV27 with TRBJ2-7, with 7 bases identical to TRBD1. The germline V gene has CDR1 MNHEY and CDR2 SMNVEV (reference sequence). Trimming took 3 bases from V and 6 from J; bases not matched to a gene: 5. The CDR3 contains 13 residues. CDR3 loop: CASSFDRVGEQYF. CDR3 nucleotides: TGTGCCAGCAGTTTCGACAGGGTTGGCGAGCAGTACTTC.

This clone appeared once. The rearrangement uses TRBV7-9 and TRBJ1-2; 9 bases are shared with TRBD1. The CDR3 consists of 14 residues. Trimming took 5 bases from V and 3 from J; bases not matched to a gene: 4. Germline V gives CDR1 SEHNR, CDR2 FQNEAQ (reference sequence). CDR3 DNA sequence: TGTGCCAGCAGCCGGACAGGGGAACACTATGGCTACACCTTC. It encodes CASSRTGEHYGYTF.